This T cell receptor (beta chain) comes out of a study of OX40 agonist ivuxolimab in advanced cancers. Generated by immunoSEQ multiplex PCR, the TCRdb table keeps only in-frame clones and is missing some. Altogether about 130,000 clones are present, about 93% being singletons, with the ten largest covering approximately 0.99%. Germline lookup yields CDR1 SGHKS and CDR2 YYEKEE (reference sequence). This CDR3 region has 13 residues. Trimming left V 0 bases short and J 4 bases short, with 5 bases between. The receptor was derived from an adult with an advanced solid tumor such as melanoma, head and neck, liver or kidney cancer. The source was CD4+ or CD8+ T cells sorted from blood, collected in a trial of the OX40 agonist ivuxolimab. V and J are TRBV5-5 and TRBJ2-1; no reliable D call. The CDR3 nucleotides are TGTGCCAGCAGCTTGGGCCTATACAATGAGCAGTTCTTC. Its translation: CASSLGLYNEQFF.